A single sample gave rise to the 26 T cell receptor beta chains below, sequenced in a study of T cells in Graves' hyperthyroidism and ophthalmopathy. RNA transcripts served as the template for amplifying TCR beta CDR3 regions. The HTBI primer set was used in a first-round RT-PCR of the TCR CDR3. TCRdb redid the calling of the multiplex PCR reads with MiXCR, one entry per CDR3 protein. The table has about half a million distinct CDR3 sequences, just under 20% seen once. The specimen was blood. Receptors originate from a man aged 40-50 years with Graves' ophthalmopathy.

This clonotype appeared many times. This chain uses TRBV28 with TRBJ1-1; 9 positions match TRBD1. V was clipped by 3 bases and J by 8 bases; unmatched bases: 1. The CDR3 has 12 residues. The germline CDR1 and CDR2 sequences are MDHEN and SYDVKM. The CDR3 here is CASSLGTGEAFF. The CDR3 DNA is TGTGCCAGCAGTTTGGGGACAGGGGAAGCTTTCTTT.

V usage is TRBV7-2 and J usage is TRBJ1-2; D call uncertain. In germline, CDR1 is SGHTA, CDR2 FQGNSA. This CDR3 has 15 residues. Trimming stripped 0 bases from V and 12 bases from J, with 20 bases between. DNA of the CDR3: TGTGCCAGCAGCTTAGCGCCGGCAGAATCACCATTAAACACCTTC. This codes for CASSLAPAESPLNTF.

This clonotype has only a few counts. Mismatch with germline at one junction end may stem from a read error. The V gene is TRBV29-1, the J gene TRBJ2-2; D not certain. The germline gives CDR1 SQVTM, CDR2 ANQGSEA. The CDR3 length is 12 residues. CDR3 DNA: TGCAGCGTTGAAGAGAACCCCGGGGAGCTGTTTTTT. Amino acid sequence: CSVEENPGELFF.

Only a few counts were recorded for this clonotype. The CDR3 is CASSLGMTGSNQPQHF. The DNA for the CDR3 is TGTGCCAGCAGCCTTGGGATGACAGGGAGCAATCAGCCCCAGCATTTT. The chain joins TRBV7-2 to TRBJ1-5; 7 bases are a match to TRBD1. CDR1 is SGHTA and CDR2 is FQGNSA in the germline V gene. This CDR3 region has 16 residues. The V and J ends lost 5 bases and 1 base, in that order; junction bases with no gene match: 8.

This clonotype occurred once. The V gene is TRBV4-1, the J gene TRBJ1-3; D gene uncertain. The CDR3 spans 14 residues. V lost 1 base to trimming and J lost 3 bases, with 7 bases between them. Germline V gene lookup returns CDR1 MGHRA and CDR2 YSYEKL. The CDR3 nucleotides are TGCGCCAGCAGCCAAGGGTTTGTTGGAAACACCATATATTTT. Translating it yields CASSQGFVGNTIYF.

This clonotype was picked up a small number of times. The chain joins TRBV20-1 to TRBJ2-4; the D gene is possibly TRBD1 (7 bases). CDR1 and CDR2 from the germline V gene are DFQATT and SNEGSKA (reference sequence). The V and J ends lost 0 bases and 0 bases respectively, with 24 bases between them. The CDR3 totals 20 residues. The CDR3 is CSARDHRGEGGILAKNIQYF. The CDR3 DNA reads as TGCAGTGCTAGAGATCACAGGGGAGAGGGCGGGATACTAGCCAAAAACATTCAGTACTTC.

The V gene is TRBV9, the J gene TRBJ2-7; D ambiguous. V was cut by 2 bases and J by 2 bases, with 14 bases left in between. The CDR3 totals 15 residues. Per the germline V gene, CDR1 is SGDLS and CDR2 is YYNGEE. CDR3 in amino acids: CASSVAALETYEQYF. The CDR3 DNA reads TGTGCCAGCAGCGTTGCAGCCCTCGAAACCTACGAGCAGTACTTC.

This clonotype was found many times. In DNA form, the CDR3 reads TGTGCCAGCAGCCAGGGGACTAGCGGGAGGGCCCTCACCTACGAGCAGTACTTC. Translating gives CASSQGTSGRALTYEQYF. This chain connects TRBV7-2 to TRBJ2-7; 16 bases agree with TRBD2. This CDR3 spans 18 amino acids. Germline values: CDR1 SGHTA, CDR2 FQGNSA. The J segment lost 2 bases and the V segment lost 5 bases, leaving 9 bases of the junction unmatched.

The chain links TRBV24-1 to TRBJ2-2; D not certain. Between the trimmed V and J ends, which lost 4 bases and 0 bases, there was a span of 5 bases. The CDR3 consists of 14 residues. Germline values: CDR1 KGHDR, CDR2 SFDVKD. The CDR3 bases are TGTGCCACCAGTGAAGGACCGAACACCGGGGAGCTGTTTTTT. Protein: CATSEGPNTGELFF.

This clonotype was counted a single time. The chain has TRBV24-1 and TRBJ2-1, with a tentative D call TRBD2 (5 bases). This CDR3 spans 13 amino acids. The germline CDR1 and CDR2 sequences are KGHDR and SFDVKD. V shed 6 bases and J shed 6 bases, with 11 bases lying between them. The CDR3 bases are TGTGCCACCAGTCGGCTTGGGAGCAATGAGCAGTTCTTC. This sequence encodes CATSRLGSNEQFF.

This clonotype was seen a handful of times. As DNA, the CDR3 is TGTGCCAGCAGCTTAGGGGATAGGCAGCCCCTCCACTTT. Translated, it gives CASSLGDRQPLHF. This chain connects TRBV11-2 to TRBJ1-6; no clear D. Deletions cut 1 base from V and 13 bases from J, with 11 bases between. Germline V gene data show CDR1 as SGHAT and CDR2 as FQNNGV. The CDR3 contains 13 residues. Using reference TRBV11-2 and TRBJ1-6 for the parts outside the CDR3, the full variable domain is EAGVAQSPRYKIIEKRQSVAFWCNPISGHATLYWYQQILGQGPKLLIQFQNNGVVDDSQLPKDRFSAERLKGVDSTLKIQPAKLEDSAVYLCASSLGDRQPLHFGNGTRLTVT.

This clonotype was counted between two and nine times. The CDR3 DNA is TGTGCCAGTAGTCCCCGGACACCATCGAACACTGAAGCTTTCTTT. Translating it yields CASSPRTPSNTEAFF. The chain carries TRBV19 and TRBJ1-1; tentatively, D is TRBD1 (5 bases). This CDR3 has 15 amino acids. V lost 5 bases and J lost 1, with 14 bases in between. Germline V CDR1 and CDR2: LNHDA, SQIVND (reference sequence).

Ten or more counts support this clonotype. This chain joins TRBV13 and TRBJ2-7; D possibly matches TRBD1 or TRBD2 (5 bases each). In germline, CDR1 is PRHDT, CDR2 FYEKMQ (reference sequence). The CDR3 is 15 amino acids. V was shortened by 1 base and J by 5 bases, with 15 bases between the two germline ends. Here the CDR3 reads CASSLVRDPQHEQYF. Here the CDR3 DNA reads TGTGCCAGCAGCTTAGTCCGGGACCCACAACACGAGCAGTACTTC.

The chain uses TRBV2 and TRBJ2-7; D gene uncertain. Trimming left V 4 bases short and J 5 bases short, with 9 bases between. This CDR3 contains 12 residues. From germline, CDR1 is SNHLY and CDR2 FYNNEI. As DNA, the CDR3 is TGTGCCAGCAGTGTGAGTGTCGACGAGCAGTACTTC. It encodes CASSVSVDEQYF.

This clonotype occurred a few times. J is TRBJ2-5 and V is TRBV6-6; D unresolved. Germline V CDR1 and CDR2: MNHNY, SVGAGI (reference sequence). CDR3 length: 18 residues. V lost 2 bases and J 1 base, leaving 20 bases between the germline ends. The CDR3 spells CASSYGSATTLSQETQYF. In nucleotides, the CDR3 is TGTGCCAGCAGTTACGGTAGTGCTACAACCCTTTCCCAAGAGACCCAGTACTTC.

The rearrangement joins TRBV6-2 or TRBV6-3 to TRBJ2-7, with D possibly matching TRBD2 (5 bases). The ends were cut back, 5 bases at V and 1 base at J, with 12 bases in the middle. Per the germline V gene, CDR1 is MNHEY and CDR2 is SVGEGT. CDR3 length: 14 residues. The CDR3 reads CASSGPGSSYEQYF. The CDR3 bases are TGTGCCAGCAGTGGCCCGGGGTCTTCCTACGAGCAGTACTTC.

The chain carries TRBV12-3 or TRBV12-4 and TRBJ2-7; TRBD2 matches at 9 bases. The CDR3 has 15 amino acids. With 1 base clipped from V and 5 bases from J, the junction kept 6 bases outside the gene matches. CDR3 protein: CASSLEGGRDHEQYF. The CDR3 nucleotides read TGTGCCAGCAGTTTAGAGGGCGGGAGGGACCACGAGCAGTACTTC.

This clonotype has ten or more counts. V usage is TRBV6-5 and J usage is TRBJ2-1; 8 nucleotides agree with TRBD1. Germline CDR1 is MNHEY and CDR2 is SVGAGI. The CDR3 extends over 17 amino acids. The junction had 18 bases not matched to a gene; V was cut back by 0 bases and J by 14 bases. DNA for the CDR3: TGTGCCAGCAGTTACTCATCGGGACAGGAGGGTGGGATCGAGGAGTTCTTC. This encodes CASSYSSGQEGGIEEFF.

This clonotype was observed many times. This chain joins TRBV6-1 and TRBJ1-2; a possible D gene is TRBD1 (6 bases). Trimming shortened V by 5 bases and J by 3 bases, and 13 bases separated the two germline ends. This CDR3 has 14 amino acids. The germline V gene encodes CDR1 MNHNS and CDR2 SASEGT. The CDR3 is CASSNTGKDYGYTF. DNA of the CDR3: TGTGCCAGCAGTAATACAGGGAAAGACTATGGCTACACCTTC.

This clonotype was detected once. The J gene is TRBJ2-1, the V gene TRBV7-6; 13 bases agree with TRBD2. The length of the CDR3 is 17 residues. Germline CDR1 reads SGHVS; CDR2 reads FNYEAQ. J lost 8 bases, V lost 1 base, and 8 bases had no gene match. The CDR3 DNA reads TGTGCCAGCAGCTTAGGCTCAGGGACTAGCGGGATGGATGAGCAGTTCTTC. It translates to CASSLGSGTSGMDEQFF.

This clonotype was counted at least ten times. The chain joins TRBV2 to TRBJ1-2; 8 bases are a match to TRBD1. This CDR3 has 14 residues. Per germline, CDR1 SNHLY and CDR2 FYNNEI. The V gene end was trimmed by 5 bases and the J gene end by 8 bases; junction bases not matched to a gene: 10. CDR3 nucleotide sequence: TGTGCCAGCAGTACTCAGGGGGCGCGATACGGCTACACCTTC. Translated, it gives CASSTQGARYGYTF.

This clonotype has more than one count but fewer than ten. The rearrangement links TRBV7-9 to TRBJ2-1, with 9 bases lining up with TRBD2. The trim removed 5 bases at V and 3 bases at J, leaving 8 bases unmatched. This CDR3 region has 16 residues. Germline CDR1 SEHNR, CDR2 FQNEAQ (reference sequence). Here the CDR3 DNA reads TGTGCCAGCAGCCCTACTAGCGGGCCTAGCTACAATGAGCAGTTCTTC. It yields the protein CASSPTSGPSYNEQFF.

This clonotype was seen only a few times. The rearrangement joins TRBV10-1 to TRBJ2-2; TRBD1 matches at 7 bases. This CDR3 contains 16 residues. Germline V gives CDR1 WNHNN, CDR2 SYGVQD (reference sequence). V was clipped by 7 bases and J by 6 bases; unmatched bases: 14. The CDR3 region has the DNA TGCGCCAGCATCGAGCTTGACACAGGGGAACCCGGGGAGCTGTTTTTT. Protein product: CASIELDTGEPGELFF.

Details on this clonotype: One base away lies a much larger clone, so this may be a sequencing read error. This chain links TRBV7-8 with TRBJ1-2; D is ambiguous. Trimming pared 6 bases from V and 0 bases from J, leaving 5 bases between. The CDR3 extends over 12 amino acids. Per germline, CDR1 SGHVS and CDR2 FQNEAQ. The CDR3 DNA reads TGTGCCAGCAGTAAAGCTAACTATGGCTACACCTTC. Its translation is CASSKANYGYTF.

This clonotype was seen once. CDR3 region: CSADRDREDNEQFF. The CDR3, as DNA: TGCAGCGCGGACCGGGACAGGGAGGACAATGAGCAGTTCTTC. The chain employs TRBV29-1 and TRBJ2-1; 9 bases map to TRBD1. V shed 7 bases and J 5 bases; nucleotides not matched to a gene: 9. Germline V gene data show CDR1 as SQVTM and CDR2 as ANQGSEA. The CDR3 contains 14 residues.

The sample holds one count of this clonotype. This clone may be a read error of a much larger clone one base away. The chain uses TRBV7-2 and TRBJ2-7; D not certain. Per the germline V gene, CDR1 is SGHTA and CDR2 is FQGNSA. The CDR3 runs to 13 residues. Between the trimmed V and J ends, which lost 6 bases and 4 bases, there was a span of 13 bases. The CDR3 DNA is TGTGCCAGCAGTCCCTATCCCACATACGAGCAGTACTTC. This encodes CASSPYPTYEQYF.